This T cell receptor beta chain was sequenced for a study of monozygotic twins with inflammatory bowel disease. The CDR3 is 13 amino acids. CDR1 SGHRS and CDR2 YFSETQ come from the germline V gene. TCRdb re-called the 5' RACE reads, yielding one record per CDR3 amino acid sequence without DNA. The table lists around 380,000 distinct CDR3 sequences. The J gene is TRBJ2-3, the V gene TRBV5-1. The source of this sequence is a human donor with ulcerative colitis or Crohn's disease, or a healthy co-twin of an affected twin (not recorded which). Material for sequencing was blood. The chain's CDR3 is CASSSSSTDTQYF.